This T cell receptor beta chain was documented in a study of T cell responses to AZD1222 COVID-19 vaccine. Study results and caveats: An increase in Spike-specific TCR breadth and depth was observed after two AZD1222 doses. After the peak T cell response, and only then, were repertoires sampled.

Germline V gene data show CDR1 as KGHDR and CDR2 as SFDVKD. V was clipped by 4 bases and J by 4 bases, with 13 bases between them. This CDR3 contains 15 residues. To note about this clone: Its antigen remains unidentified.

The data were produced by immunoSEQ multiplex PCR, yet TCRdb's version contains in-frame clones alone and is incomplete. The sample consists of 85,000 to 90,000 clones, around nine tenths of them appearing once. This material consisted of peripheral blood, taken 28 days after the second AZD1222 dose. This TCR came from an adult who received the AZD1222 COVID-19 vaccine. The chain recombines TRBV24-1 with TRBJ2-1, with D tentatively TRBD1 (6 bases). CDR3 DNA: TGTGCCACCAGTGACCCCGGGACACCTTACAATGAGCAGTTCTTC. It encodes CATSDPGTPYNEQFF.